This is a list of T cell receptor beta chains from one sample in a study of cytomegalovirus exposure and HLA in healthy donors. The table came from immunoSEQ multiplex PCR; TCRdb's copy has only in-frame clones and leaves some out. The repertoire holds about 160,000 clones, with around four fifths as singletons. Sequencing used PBMCs. The receptors derive from a woman aged 25-40 years in good health and CMV-seronegative. The CDR3 runs from the conserved cysteine through the conserved F or W. Each record gives: clone size, V gene, J gene, D gene, CDR3 protein, CDR3 DNA. The D gene is left open where the match is weak. The size entry is marked missing in some rows and otherwise reads once, few, many or a size class.

NA	TRBV27	TRBJ2-1	NA	CASTPSVSSYNEQFF	TGTGCCAGCACCCCTAGCGTGAGCTCCTACAATGAGCAGTTCTTC
NA	TRBV2	TRBJ1-6	TRBD1	CASSEWTGGMNSPLHF	TGTGCCAGCAGTGAATGGACAGGGGGAATGAATTCACCCCTCCACTTT
NA	TRBV19	TRBJ2-3	NA	CASSYSNRVETQYF	TGTGCCAGTAGTTACTCTAACAGGGTTGAAACGCAGTATTTT
NA	TRBV27	TRBJ2-4	TRBD2	CASSVRGGAKNIQYF	TGTGCCAGCAGTGTGCGCGGGGGGGCCAAAAACATTCAGTACTTC
once	TRBV7-2	TRBJ2-5	NA	CASSLGGAGETQYF	TGTGCCAGCAGCTTGGGAGGCGCCGGGGAGACCCAGTACTTC
NA	TRBV6-5	TRBJ1-2	NA	CASSSAVRGGYTF	TGTGCCAGCAGTTCCGCGGTTCGGGGGGGCTACACCTTC
NA	TRBV9	TRBJ2-7	NA	CASSVAVGLNEQYF	TGTGCCAGCAGCGTAGCAGTGGGGCTCAACGAGCAGTACTTC
NA	TRBV9	TRBJ1-1	NA	CASSETGRTEAFF	TGTGCCAGCAGCGAAACAGGGAGAACTGAAGCTTTCTTT
NA	TRBV5-8	TRBJ1-6	NA	CASSLVGNSPLHF	TGTGCCAGCAGCTTGGTCGGGAATTCACCCCTCCACTTT
few	TRBV5-4	TRBJ2-3	NA	CASSLQGKGTDTQYF	TGTGCCAGCAGCCTACAGGGAAAGGGCACAGATACGCAGTATTTT
NA	TRBV2	TRBJ1-5	NA	CASSDRGRNQPQHF	TGTGCCAGCAGTGACAGGGGACGCAATCAGCCCCAGCATTTT
NA	TRBV7-9	TRBJ2-5	NA	CASSPLEIRETQYF	TGTGCCAGCAGCCCCCTCGAAATTCGGGAGACCCAGTACTTC
NA	TRBV9	TRBJ1-1	NA	CASSVGPSGTEAFF	TGTGCCAGCAGCGTAGGTCCCAGCGGCACTGAAGCTTTCTTT
NA	TRBV7-9	TRBJ2-5	TRBD2	CASSSGTSGLGQETQYF	TGTGCCAGCAGCTCCGGGACTAGCGGGCTGGGGCAAGAGACCCAGTACTTC
NA	TRBV4-1	TRBJ1-2	NA	CASSQGVLNYGYTF	TGCGCCAGCAGCCAAGGCGTTCTTAACTATGGCTACACCTTC
NA	TRBV6-5	TRBJ1-1	NA	CASKPGQNTEAFF	TGTGCCAGCAAGCCGGGACAGAACACTGAAGCTTTCTTT
NA	TRBV25-1	TRBJ2-3	TRBD2	CASSAKAGGRDTQYF	TGTGCCAGCAGTGCAAAAGCGGGGGGGCGGGATACGCAGTATTTT
NA	TRBV29-1	TRBJ2-3	NA	CSSGQARGGPTDTQYF	TGCAGCTCGGGACAGGCGAGGGGGGGTCCCACAGATACGCAGTATTTT
once	TRBV9	TRBJ2-7	TRBD2	CASSVGTSGGSEQYF	TGTGCCAGCAGCGTAGGCACTAGCGGGGGTTCTGAGCAGTACTTC
NA	TRBV29-1	TRBJ2-1	NA	CSVAVTGWEQFF	TGCAGCGTTGCAGTCACCGGGTGGGAGCAGTTCTTC
NA	TRBV28	TRBJ1-2	NA	CASSLEAPWGYTF	TGTGCCAGCAGTTTGGAGGCACCATGGGGCTACACCTTC
NA	TRBV28	TRBJ2-3	TRBD2	CASSLSGGSDTQYF	TGTGCCAGCAGTTTATCGGGGGGATCAGATACGCAGTATTTT
few	TRBV28	TRBJ1-4	NA	CASRATGEKLFF	TGTGCCAGCAGGGCCACGGGAGAAAAACTGTTTTTT
NA	TRBV18	TRBJ1-6	NA	CASSPLIRDGNSPLHF	TGTGCCAGCTCACCACTTATCAGGGATGGTAATTCACCCCTCCACTTT
many	TRBV2	TRBJ1-1	NA	CASSRRGMNTEAFF	TGTGCCAGCAGTCGTAGAGGGATGAACACTGAAGCTTTCTTT
NA	TRBV5-1	TRBJ1-1	NA	CASSLGQPENTEAFF	TGCGCCAGCAGCTTGGGACAGCCAGAGAACACTGAAGCTTTCTTT
NA	TRBV2	TRBJ2-5	NA	CASTLGGETQYF	TGTGCCAGCACCCTTGGAGGGGAGACCCAGTACTTC
NA	TRBV7-2	TRBJ1-2	NA	CASSLVAEGYGYTF	TGTGCCAGCAGCTTAGTAGCGGAAGGCTATGGCTACACCTTC
once	TRBV21-1	TRBJ1-1	NA	CASSAGTGPTEAFF	TGTGCCAGCAGCGCAGGAACAGGGCCCACTGAAGCTTTCTTT
NA	TRBV19	TRBJ2-5	NA	CASSFTRGGETQYF	TGTGCCAGTAGTTTCACTCGGGGAGGAGAGACCCAGTACTTC
NA	TRBV11-1	TRBJ1-1	NA	CASSLGRATNTEAFF	TGTGCCAGCAGCTTAGGGAGGGCCACGAACACTGAAGCTTTCTTT
NA	TRBV7-2	TRBJ2-7	TRBD2	CASSPGLAEMNYEQYF	TGTGCCAGCAGCCCGGGACTAGCGGAGATGAATTACGAGCAGTACTTC
NA	TRBV6-5	TRBJ2-7	NA	CASSYSGPYEQYF	TGTGCCAGCAGTTACTCTGGGCCATACGAGCAGTACTTC
NA	TRBV28	TRBJ2-7	NA	CASSQNYEQYF	TGTGCCAGCAGCCAAAACTACGAGCAGTACTTC
NA	TRBV5-1	TRBJ2-5	TRBD2	CASSLAAGGRETQYF	TGCGCCAGCAGCTTGGCAGCGGGGGGCCGGGAGACCCAGTACTTC
NA	TRBV18	TRBJ2-6	NA	CASHRDGANVLTF	TGTGCCAGCCACAGGGATGGGGCCAACGTCCTGACTTTC
NA	TRBV11-3	TRBJ2-6	TRBD1	CASSRRQGISGANVLTF	TGTGCCAGCAGCCGCAGACAGGGGATCTCTGGGGCCAACGTCCTGACTTTC
NA	TRBV5-6	TRBJ1-1	TRBD1	CASSLNRGSEAFF	TGTGCCAGCAGCTTAAACAGGGGATCTGAAGCTTTCTTT
NA	TRBV11-3	TRBJ2-2	TRBD2	CASSPGTSGGSITGELFF	TGTGCCAGCAGCCCGGGGACTAGCGGGGGCTCTATCACCGGGGAGCTGTTTTTT
NA	TRBV9	TRBJ2-1	TRBD1	CASSVSPGQGWDEQFF	TGTGCCAGCAGCGTTTCCCCGGGACAGGGATGGGATGAGCAGTTCTTC